This TCR beta chain is drawn from a study of STAT5B mutations in CD4+ large granular lymphocyte leukemia (dated by TCRdb to the early 2020s). Regarding the research as a whole: Among healthy controls, the CDR3 'QG' motif was associated with a particular HLA allele. The study compared the TCRbeta repertoires of patients with CD4+ T-cell large granular lymphocyte leukemia against those of healthy blood donors. Flow cytometry performed on FACSCanto II or FACSVerse showed that the purified fractions had more than 95% purity among lymphocytes. Study-wide findings and limitations: Data were not HLA-matched; higher clonality in CD4+ versus CD8+ T-LGLL could reflect the relatively small sample size. The main leukemic clonotypes were found to be private to each patient, although around 24% of the main leukemic clonotypes were detected at low frequency in the non-leukemic repertoires of other patients. TRBV06-family usage was enriched among the top patient clones (8/27) compared with healthy controls (2/35). Greater clonality appeared to be present in CD4-sorted patient repertoires than in healthy CD4+ repertoires, and the difference was retained after the putative leukemic clones were removed.

The immunoSEQ assay at survey resolution was used to sequence TCRbeta rearrangements from genomic DNA. As for how the authors treated the data: A lowest detectable productive clonotype frequency of 2.59 x 10-5 was observed in the TCR sequencing data. Analyses included only productive TCRbeta rearrangements, meaning complete and in-frame sequences. Simpson clonality, calculated in the immunoSEQ Analyzer version 3.0, was used as the measure of sample clonality. Clones were binned by frequency as very rare, small, medium, large (1-20%) or hyperexpanded (>20%). Generation probabilities were estimated with OLGA 1.2.3, V-gene circos plots were generated with VDJtools, specificities were searched for in VDJdb, and CDR3 motifs were identified with GLIPH. Drawn from immuneACCESS, this table holds only the in-frame rearrangements with V and J called that TCRdb kept. Clones are partly lost; checked studies trace under half to an unresolved V gene and leave the rest unexplained. V, J and clone size derive from that table, while D and trimming were established from the DNA sequence. This sample is represented by nearly 20,000 clones; about 81% of them were singletons. The ten largest make up approximately 13% of the sample.

Healthy controls were some 35 blood donors whose buffy coats came from the Finnish Red Cross blood service. All TCR-sequenced material derived from peripheral blood: patient blood samples and healthy donor buffy coats. Peripheral blood mononuclear cells were isolated by Ficoll-Hypaque gradient centrifugation. Magnetic purification was used to isolate CD4+ cells from the buffy coats of the healthy controls. The Gentra Puregene Cell and Tissue kit was used to extract genomic DNA, and a Qubit 2.0 fluorometer was used to measure the amount of genomic DNA. The germline V gene yields SNHLY for CDR1 and FYNNEI for CDR2. The CDR3 holds 14 amino acids from the cysteine to the phenylalanine. Only the CDR3 part of the read is kept: 42 bases, read in frame from the first base. V is clipped by 4 bases and J by 5 bases, and the sequence between their germline boundaries is 12 bases long. Regarding this clone: Its antigen is currently not known. No base qualities exist here, and no much larger clone lies one base off it.

The sequence was collected from a human donor in good health. The specimen was CD4+ T cells from blood buffy coats. The receptor chain draws on TRBV2 and TRBJ2-1, and perhaps TRBD1 as D gene, on 6 matching bases. The DNA sequence is as follows: TGTGCCAGCAGTGCCCGGACAGTAAACAATGAGCAGTTCTTC. It is translated as CASSARTVNNEQFF.